A selection of T cell receptor beta chains follows, all from one sample in a study of T cell responses to AZD1222 COVID-19 vaccine. The table came from immunoSEQ multiplex PCR; TCRdb's copy has only in-frame clones and leaves some out. Of about 110,000 clones listed, about nine tenths are singletons. Sequencing was performed on peripheral blood, taken 28 days after the second AZD1222 dose. These receptors were collected from an adult who received the AZD1222 COVID-19 vaccine. Each CDR3 is given with its conserved first and last residue. A D gene is named only where the DNA matches it firmly. Size tells how often a clone was seen (once, few, many) or the class of an expanded clone, and some rows leave it out.

j_call: TRBJ1-2; v_call: TRBV11-2; d_call: .; clone_size: .; cdr3_aa: CASSSIRRNGYGYTF; cdr3_nt: TGTGCCAGCAGCTCGATTCGTCGGAACGGGTATGGCTACACCTTC
j_call: TRBJ2-6; v_call: TRBV6-4; d_call: .; clone_size: .; cdr3_aa: CASSFGLSGANVLTF; cdr3_nt: TGTGCCAGCAGTTTTGGACTCTCTGGGGCCAACGTCCTGACTTTC
j_call: TRBJ1-6; v_call: TRBV3-1/TRBV3-2; d_call: TRBD1; clone_size: .; cdr3_aa: CASSQDIVQGQGFSPLHF; cdr3_nt: TGTGCCAGCAGCCAAGATATCGTTCAGGGACAGGGGTTCTCACCCCTCCACTTT
j_call: TRBJ1-5; v_call: TRBV19; d_call: .; clone_size: once; cdr3_aa: CASSIPGIGQPQHF; cdr3_nt: TGTGCCAGTAGTATTCCCGGGATTGGTCAGCCCCAGCATTTT
j_call: TRBJ1-1; v_call: TRBV18; d_call: .; clone_size: .; cdr3_aa: CASSEHTEAFF; cdr3_nt: TGTGCCAGCTCGGAACACACTGAAGCTTTCTTT
j_call: TRBJ1-3; v_call: TRBV4-1; d_call: .; clone_size: .; cdr3_aa: CASSQAPSGRSGNTIYF; cdr3_nt: TGCGCCAGCAGCCAAGCCCCATCAGGACGCTCTGGAAACACCATATATTTT
j_call: TRBJ1-1; v_call: TRBV30; d_call: .; clone_size: .; cdr3_aa: CAWSPQGKAFF; cdr3_nt: TGTGCCTGGAGTCCGCAGGGAAAAGCTTTCTTT
j_call: TRBJ1-2; v_call: TRBV9; d_call: .; clone_size: .; cdr3_aa: CASSEGTPNYGYTF; cdr3_nt: TGTGCCAGCAGCGAGGGGACACCAAACTATGGCTACACCTTC
j_call: TRBJ2-7; v_call: TRBV2; d_call: TRBD2; clone_size: .; cdr3_aa: CASDGPSGGPISYEQYF; cdr3_nt: TGTGCCAGTGACGGTCCCAGCGGGGGGCCGATTTCCTACGAGCAGTACTTC
j_call: TRBJ1-1; v_call: TRBV12-3/TRBV12-4; d_call: .; clone_size: .; cdr3_aa: CASSLVGGGMAFF; cdr3_nt: TGTGCCAGCAGTTTAGTCGGTGGGGGGATGGCTTTCTTT
j_call: TRBJ2-3; v_call: TRBV7-9; d_call: TRBD1; clone_size: .; cdr3_aa: CASSSEDRGVGTQYF; cdr3_nt: TGTGCCAGCAGCTCCGAGGACAGGGGAGTAGGTACGCAGTATTTT
j_call: TRBJ2-3; v_call: TRBV6-5; d_call: .; clone_size: .; cdr3_aa: CASRTGTDTQYF; cdr3_nt: TGTGCCAGCAGGACTGGCACAGATACGCAGTATTTT
j_call: TRBJ1-4; v_call: TRBV2; d_call: TRBD1; clone_size: .; cdr3_aa: CASSSRRGQGSEKLFF; cdr3_nt: TGTGCCAGCAGTTCCCGCAGGGGGCAAGGCTCTGAAAAACTGTTTTTT
j_call: TRBJ2-1; v_call: TRBV6-5; d_call: TRBD2; clone_size: .; cdr3_aa: CAIFPGLASYNEQFF; cdr3_nt: TGTGCCATTTTTCCGGGACTAGCGAGCTACAATGAGCAGTTCTTC
j_call: TRBJ1-2; v_call: TRBV6-5; d_call: .; clone_size: .; cdr3_aa: CASTEGLYGYTF; cdr3_nt: TGTGCCAGCACGGAGGGGCTCTATGGCTACACCTTC
j_call: TRBJ1-5; v_call: TRBV19; d_call: .; clone_size: few; cdr3_aa: CASEGSLSNQPQHF; cdr3_nt: TGTGCCAGTGAGGGAAGTTTAAGCAATCAGCCCCAGCATTTT
j_call: TRBJ2-3; v_call: TRBV9; d_call: .; clone_size: .; cdr3_aa: CASSRSGKEDTQYF; cdr3_nt: TGTGCCAGCAGCCGGAGTGGGAAGGAGGATACGCAGTATTTT
j_call: TRBJ2-7; v_call: TRBV6-5; d_call: .; clone_size: .; cdr3_aa: CASSYRDRYEQYF; cdr3_nt: TGTGCCAGCAGTTACCGTGACAGGTACGAGCAGTACTTC
j_call: TRBJ1-4; v_call: TRBV6-5; d_call: TRBD1; clone_size: .; cdr3_aa: CASSYSGGTGEKLFF; cdr3_nt: TGTGCCAGCAGTTACTCAGGCGGGACAGGTGAAAAACTGTTTTTT
j_call: TRBJ1-2; v_call: TRBV4-1; d_call: .; clone_size: .; cdr3_aa: CASSPDSPAVVPNYGYTF; cdr3_nt: TGCGCCAGCAGCCCCGACAGCCCCGCCGTGGTTCCTAACTATGGCTACACCTTC
j_call: TRBJ1-1; v_call: TRBV15; d_call: .; clone_size: .; cdr3_aa: CATSRGQGTTEAFF; cdr3_nt: TGTGCCACCAGCAGAGGGCAGGGGACTACTGAAGCTTTCTTT
j_call: TRBJ2-7; v_call: TRBV7-2; d_call: .; clone_size: .; cdr3_aa: CASSLDRVIREQYF; cdr3_nt: TGTGCCAGCAGCTTAGACAGGGTAATCCGCGAGCAGTACTTC
j_call: TRBJ2-7; v_call: TRBV6-2/TRBV6-3; d_call: .; clone_size: .; cdr3_aa: CASSYLFRYEQYF; cdr3_nt: TGTGCCAGCAGTTACTTATTCCGCTACGAGCAGTACTTC
j_call: TRBJ1-2; v_call: TRBV27; d_call: TRBD1; clone_size: .; cdr3_aa: CASSFDRGIGYTF; cdr3_nt: TGTGCCAGCAGTTTCGACAGGGGGATTGGCTACACCTTC
j_call: TRBJ2-7; v_call: TRBV25-1; d_call: TRBD1; clone_size: .; cdr3_aa: CASQDSGTGIYEQYF; cdr3_nt: TGTGCCAGCCAAGATTCCGGGACAGGGATCTACGAGCAGTACTTC
j_call: TRBJ2-3; v_call: TRBV19; d_call: TRBD2; clone_size: .; cdr3_aa: CASSRAGGLTDTQYF; cdr3_nt: TGTGCCAGTAGTAGGGCGGGAGGTCTGACAGATACGCAGTATTTT
j_call: TRBJ2-5; v_call: TRBV7-9; d_call: .; clone_size: .; cdr3_aa: CASSEMGGAPETQYF; cdr3_nt: TGTGCCAGCAGCGAGATGGGGGGCGCACCGGAGACCCAGTACTTC
j_call: TRBJ2-1; v_call: TRBV30; d_call: TRBD2; clone_size: .; cdr3_aa: CAWSVRTSGHNEQFF; cdr3_nt: TGTGCCTGGAGTGTAAGGACTAGCGGACACAATGAGCAGTTCTTC
j_call: TRBJ2-5; v_call: TRBV15; d_call: .; clone_size: .; cdr3_aa: CATSRDRAGETQYF; cdr3_nt: TGTGCCACCAGCAGAGATCGGGCGGGAGAGACCCAGTACTTC
j_call: TRBJ1-2; v_call: TRBV5-4; d_call: .; clone_size: .; cdr3_aa: CASSLGGAYGYTF; cdr3_nt: TGTGCCAGCAGCTTGGGGGGAGCGTATGGCTACACCTTC
j_call: TRBJ2-7; v_call: TRBV6-5; d_call: TRBD2; clone_size: .; cdr3_aa: CASSYPGLAGEQYF; cdr3_nt: TGTGCCAGCAGTTACCCGGGACTAGCAGGCGAGCAGTACTTC
j_call: TRBJ1-1; v_call: TRBV12-3/TRBV12-4; d_call: .; clone_size: .; cdr3_aa: CASSPYREAFF; cdr3_nt: TGTGCCAGCAGTCCCTACAGGGAAGCTTTCTTT
j_call: TRBJ2-5; v_call: TRBV6-2/TRBV6-3; d_call: .; clone_size: .; cdr3_aa: CASSYWETQYF; cdr3_nt: TGTGCCAGCAGTTACTGGGAGACCCAGTACTTC
j_call: TRBJ1-5; v_call: TRBV12-3/TRBV12-4; d_call: .; clone_size: .; cdr3_aa: CASSYNQPQHF; cdr3_nt: TGTGCCAGCAGCTACAATCAGCCCCAGCATTTT
j_call: TRBJ1-3; v_call: TRBV5-8; d_call: TRBD1; clone_size: .; cdr3_aa: CASSFRDRYSGNTIYF; cdr3_nt: TGTGCCAGCAGTTTTCGGGACAGATACTCTGGAAACACCATATATTTT
j_call: TRBJ2-2; v_call: TRBV6-4; d_call: .; clone_size: .; cdr3_aa: CASSDSGENGELFF; cdr3_nt: TGTGCCAGCAGTGACTCTGGGGAAAACGGGGAGCTGTTTTTT
j_call: TRBJ2-1; v_call: TRBV5-4; d_call: .; clone_size: once; cdr3_aa: CASSFRSDEQFF; cdr3_nt: TGTGCCAGCAGCTTCCGCAGCGATGAGCAGTTCTTC
j_call: TRBJ2-2; v_call: TRBV10-1; d_call: .; clone_size: once; cdr3_aa: CASSESPVSRGTGELFF; cdr3_nt: TGCGCCAGCAGTGAGTCCCCTGTCTCGAGGGGGACCGGGGAGCTGTTTTTT
j_call: TRBJ2-3; v_call: TRBV5-4; d_call: .; clone_size: .; cdr3_aa: CASSKPPRSIANTDTQYF; cdr3_nt: TGTGCCAGCAGCAAACCCCCCAGGTCAATAGCGAACACAGATACGCAGTATTTT
j_call: TRBJ1-2; v_call: TRBV24-1; d_call: .; clone_size: .; cdr3_aa: CATSERGAPVYGYTF; cdr3_nt: TGTGCCACCAGTGAAAGGGGGGCACCCGTCTATGGCTACACCTTC
j_call: TRBJ1-2; v_call: TRBV6-6; d_call: TRBD1; clone_size: .; cdr3_aa: CASSPTGGRWVHYGYTF; cdr3_nt: TGTGCCAGCAGTCCGACAGGGGGCCGGTGGGTTCACTATGGCTACACCTTC
j_call: TRBJ2-7; v_call: TRBV10-1; d_call: TRBD2; clone_size: .; cdr3_aa: CASSDGGSSYEQYF; cdr3_nt: TGCGCCAGCAGTGATGGCGGGAGCTCCTACGAGCAGTACTTC
j_call: TRBJ2-4; v_call: TRBV20-1; d_call: .; clone_size: once; cdr3_aa: CSASPGFQVKNIQYF; cdr3_nt: TGCAGTGCTAGTCCCGGGTTCCAGGTCAAAAACATTCAGTACTTC
j_call: TRBJ2-5; v_call: TRBV5-1; d_call: TRBD2; clone_size: once; cdr3_aa: CASSAQREGQETQYF; cdr3_nt: TGCGCCAGCAGCGCCCAGCGGGAGGGCCAAGAGACCCAGTACTTC
j_call: TRBJ1-1; v_call: TRBV3-1/TRBV3-2; d_call: .; clone_size: .; cdr3_aa: CASSRKGQGNTEAFF; cdr3_nt: TGTGCCAGTTCCCGCAAGGGGCAGGGGAACACTGAAGCTTTCTTT
j_call: TRBJ2-2; v_call: TRBV2; d_call: .; clone_size: .; cdr3_aa: CASSVRQVNTGELFF; cdr3_nt: TGTGCCAGCAGTGTAAGACAGGTGAACACCGGGGAGCTGTTTTTT
j_call: TRBJ1-1; v_call: TRBV14; d_call: TRBD1; clone_size: .; cdr3_aa: CASSQSQGRFTEAFF; cdr3_nt: TGTGCCAGCAGCCAATCACAGGGGAGATTTACTGAAGCTTTCTTT
j_call: TRBJ2-1; v_call: TRBV7-2; d_call: .; clone_size: once; cdr3_aa: CASSETGAPFNEQFF; cdr3_nt: TGTGCCAGCAGCGAAACGGGGGCACCTTTCAATGAGCAGTTCTTC